This TCR beta chain was observed in a study of Graves' ophthalmopathy and Graves' hyperthyroidism. Across the whole study: Ophthalmopathy absent within 18 months of follow-up marked hyperthyroidism as stable.

The CDR3 spans 13 residues. V was pared by 1 base and J by 1 base, with 7 bases between. The germline CDR1 and CDR2 sequences are DFQATT and SNEGSKA (reference sequence). The TCR beta CDR3 regions underwent amplification from RNA transcripts. Investigators did first-round RT-PCR with HTBI primers, then second-round multiplex PCR. MiXCR was run by TCRdb on the multiplex PCR reads, yielding one entry per CDR3 protein. There are 500,000 to 600,000 distinct CDR3 sequences in the sample; less than 40% occur only once, and about 4.1% lies in the top ten. This clonotype occurred many times. Its antigen is unidentified. General observations from the study: Most expanded thyroid clonotypes above 0.001 frequency also appeared in blood.

This receptor was taken from an adult man with Graves' hyperthyroidism. Material: peripheral blood or thyroid tissue (not recorded which). The rearrangement joins TRBV20-1 to TRBJ1-1; D is ambiguous. The CDR3 reads CSARVHRNTEAFF. The DNA of the CDR3 is TGCAGTGCTAGAGTACACAGGAACACTGAAGCTTTCTTT.